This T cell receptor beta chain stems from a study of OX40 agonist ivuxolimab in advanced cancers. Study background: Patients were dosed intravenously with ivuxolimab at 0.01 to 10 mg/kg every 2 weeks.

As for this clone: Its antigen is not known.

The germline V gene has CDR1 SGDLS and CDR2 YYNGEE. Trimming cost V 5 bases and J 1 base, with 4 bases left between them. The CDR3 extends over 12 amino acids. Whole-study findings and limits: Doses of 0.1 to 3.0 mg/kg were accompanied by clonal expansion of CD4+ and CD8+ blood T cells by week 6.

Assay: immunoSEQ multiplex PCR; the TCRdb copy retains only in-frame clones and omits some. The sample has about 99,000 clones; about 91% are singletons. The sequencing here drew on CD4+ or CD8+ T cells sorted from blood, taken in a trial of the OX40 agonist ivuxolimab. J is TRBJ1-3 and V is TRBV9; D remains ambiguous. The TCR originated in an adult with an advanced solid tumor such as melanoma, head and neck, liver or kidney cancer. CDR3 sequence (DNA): TGTGCCAGCAGGGGATCTGGAAACACCATATATTTT. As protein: CASRGSGNTIYF.